This T cell receptor beta chain was found in a study of T cell responses to AZD1222 COVID-19 vaccine. Whole-study results and caveats: Spike was spanned by vaccine-associated CD4 TCRs, which were dominant at 160-218 and 743-854. Per reports, nearly half of all spike-specific TCRs target regions that are unmutated in variants. Without day 14 samples, only post-peak T cell repertoires were studied. The donors showed a predominance of white British ancestry and of females, with possible underestimation of clonal diversity.

The table came from immunoSEQ multiplex PCR; TCRdb's copy has only in-frame clones and leaves some out. Counted here are 40,000 to 60,000 clones, about 90% occurring once; the ten biggest clones make up 0.95% to 1.3%. A remark on this clone: No antigen is known for it.

V lost 4 bases to trimming and J lost 7 bases, with 14 bases between them. This CDR3 has 14 amino acids. From germline, CDR1 is SNHLY and CDR2 FYNNEI. The rearrangement links TRBV2 to TRBJ1-5; TRBD1 might be the D (6 bases). The source is an adult who received the AZD1222 COVID-19 vaccine. The sample here was peripheral blood, taken 28 days after the second AZD1222 dose. The CDR3 DNA reads as TGTGCCAGCAGTGCTCGCAGGGGCGAACAGCCCCAGCATTTT. Its translation is CASSARRGEQPQHF.